This T cell receptor (beta chain) was sequenced during a study of regulatory T cells in long-lasting Graves disease. About the study: Patients newly diagnosed with Graves' had been on antithyroid drugs for under 3 months. Study observations and caveats: Sample size was small, which may have lowered accuracy.

According to the study, TCR beta libraries were built with iRepertoire HTBI primers and CDR3-region Arm-PCR. Via MiXCR, TCRdb re-called the multiplex PCR reads, giving one row per CDR3 protein. The repertoire has approximately 470,000 distinct CDR3 sequences, under 20% of them found once; the top ten carry 12%. This clonotype was observed a few times. Its antigen is as yet unknown. Time point of the sample: newly diagnosed GD, antithyroid drugs for less than 3 months. From RNA extracted from PBMCs, the TCR library was made. Germline V gives CDR1 DFQATT, CDR2 SNEGSKA (reference sequence). The CDR3 totals 12 residues. These data were also filed under a second study, of T cells in Graves' hyperthyroidism and ophthalmopathy. From that paper: TCR CDR3 regions were first amplified by RT-PCR with HTBI primers.

This chain joins TRBV20-1 and TRBJ1-4; 8 bases line up with TRBD1. This receptor was identified in a middle-aged man with Graves disease. This sample comprised peripheral blood mononuclear cells (PBMCs), obtained at new diagnosis, from a patient treated with antithyroid drugs. The chain's CDR3 is CSADRAIEKLFF. The CDR3 DNA reads TGCAGCGCGGACAGGGCCATTGAAAAACTGTTTTTT.